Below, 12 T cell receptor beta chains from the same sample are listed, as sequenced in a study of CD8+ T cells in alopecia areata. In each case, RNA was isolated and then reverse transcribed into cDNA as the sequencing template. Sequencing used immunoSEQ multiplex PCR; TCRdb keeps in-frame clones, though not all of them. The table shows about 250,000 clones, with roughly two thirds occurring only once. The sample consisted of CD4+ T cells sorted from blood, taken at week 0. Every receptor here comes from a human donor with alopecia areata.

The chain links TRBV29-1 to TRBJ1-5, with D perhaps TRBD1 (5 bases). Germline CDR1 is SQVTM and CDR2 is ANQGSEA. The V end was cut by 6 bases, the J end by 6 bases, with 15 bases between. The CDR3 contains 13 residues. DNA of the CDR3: TGCAGCGTCCCCGGGAGGGGTGGTCAGCCCCAGCATTTT. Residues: CSVPGRGGQPQHF.

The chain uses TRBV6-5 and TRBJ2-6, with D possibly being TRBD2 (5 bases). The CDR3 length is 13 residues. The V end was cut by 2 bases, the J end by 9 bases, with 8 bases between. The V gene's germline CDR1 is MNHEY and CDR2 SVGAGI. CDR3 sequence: CASSYGSLNVLTF. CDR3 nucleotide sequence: TGTGCCAGCAGTTACGGGAGCCTCAACGTCCTGACTTTC.

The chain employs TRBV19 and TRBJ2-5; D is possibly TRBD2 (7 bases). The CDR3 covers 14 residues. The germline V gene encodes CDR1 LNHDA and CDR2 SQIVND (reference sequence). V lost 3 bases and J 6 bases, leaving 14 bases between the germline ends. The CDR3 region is CASSITGGEKTQYF. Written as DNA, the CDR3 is TGTGCCAGTAGTATTACGGGGGGCGAGAAGACCCAGTACTTC.

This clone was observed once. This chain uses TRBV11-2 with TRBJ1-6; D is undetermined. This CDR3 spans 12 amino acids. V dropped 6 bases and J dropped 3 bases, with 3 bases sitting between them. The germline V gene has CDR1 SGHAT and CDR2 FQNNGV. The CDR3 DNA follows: TGTGCCAGCAGGAACTATAATTCACCCCTCCACTTT. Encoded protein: CASRNYNSPLHF. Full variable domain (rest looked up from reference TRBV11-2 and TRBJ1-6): EAGVAQSPRYKIIEKRQSVAFWCNPISGHATLYWYQQILGQGPKLLIQFQNNGVVDDSQLPKDRFSAERLKGVDSTLKIQPAKLEDSAVYLCASRNYNSPLHFGNGTRLTVT.

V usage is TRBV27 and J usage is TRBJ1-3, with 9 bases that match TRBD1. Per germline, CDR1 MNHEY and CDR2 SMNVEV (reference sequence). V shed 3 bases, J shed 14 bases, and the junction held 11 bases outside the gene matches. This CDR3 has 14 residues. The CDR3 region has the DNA TGTGCCAGCAGTTTGTCCGGGACAGGGTCCCTATTATATTTT. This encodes CASSLSGTGSLLYF.

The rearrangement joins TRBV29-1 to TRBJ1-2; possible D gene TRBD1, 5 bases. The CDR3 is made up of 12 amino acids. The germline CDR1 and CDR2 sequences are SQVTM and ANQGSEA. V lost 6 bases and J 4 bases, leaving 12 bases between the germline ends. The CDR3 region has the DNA TGCAGCGTCTCCGGGACGGCCTATGGCTACACCTTC. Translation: CSVSGTAYGYTF.

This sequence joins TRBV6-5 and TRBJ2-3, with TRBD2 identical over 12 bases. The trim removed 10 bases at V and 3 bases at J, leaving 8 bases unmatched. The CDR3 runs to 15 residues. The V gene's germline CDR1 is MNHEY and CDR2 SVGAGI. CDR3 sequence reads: CATGTLAGGTDTQYF. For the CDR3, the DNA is TGTGCCACCGGCACACTAGCGGGGGGTACAGATACGCAGTATTTT.

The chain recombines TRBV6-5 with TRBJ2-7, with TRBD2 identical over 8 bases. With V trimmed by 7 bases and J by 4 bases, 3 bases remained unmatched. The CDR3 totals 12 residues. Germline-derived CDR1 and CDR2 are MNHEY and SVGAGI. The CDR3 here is CASKSGGYEQYF. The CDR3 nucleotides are TGTGCCAGCAAGAGCGGGGGTTACGAGCAGTACTTC.

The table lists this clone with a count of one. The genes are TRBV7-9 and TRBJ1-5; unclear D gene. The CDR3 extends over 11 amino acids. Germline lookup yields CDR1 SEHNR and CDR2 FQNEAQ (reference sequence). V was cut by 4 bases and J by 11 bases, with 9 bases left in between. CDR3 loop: CASSSDRAQHF. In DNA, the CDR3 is TGTGCCAGCAGCTCCGACCGGGCCCAGCATTTT. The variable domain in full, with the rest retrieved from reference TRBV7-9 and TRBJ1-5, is DTGVSQNPRHKITKRGQNVTFRCDPISEHNRLYWYRQTLGQGPEFLTYFQNEAQLEKSRLLSDRFSAERPKGSFSTLEIQRTEQGDSAMYLCASSSDRAQHFGDGTRLSIL.

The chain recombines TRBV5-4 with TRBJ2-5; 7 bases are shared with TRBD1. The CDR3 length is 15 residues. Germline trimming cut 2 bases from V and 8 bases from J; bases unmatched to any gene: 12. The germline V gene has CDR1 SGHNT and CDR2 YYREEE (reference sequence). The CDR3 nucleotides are TGTGCCAGCAGCTTCTACAGGGGCCTAGAGGTTACCCAGTACTTC. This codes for CASSFYRGLEVTQYF.

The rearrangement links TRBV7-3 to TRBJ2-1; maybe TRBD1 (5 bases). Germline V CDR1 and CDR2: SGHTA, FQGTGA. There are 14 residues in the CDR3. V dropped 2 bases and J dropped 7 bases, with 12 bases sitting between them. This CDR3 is CASSLEYRRNEQFF. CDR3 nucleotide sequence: TGTGCCAGCAGCTTAGAATACAGGAGAAATGAGCAGTTCTTC.

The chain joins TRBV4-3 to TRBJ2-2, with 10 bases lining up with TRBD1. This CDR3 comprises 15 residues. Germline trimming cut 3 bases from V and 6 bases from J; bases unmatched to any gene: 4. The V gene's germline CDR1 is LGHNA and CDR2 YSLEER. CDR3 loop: CASSQLGQGAGELFF. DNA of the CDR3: TGCGCCAGCAGCCAGTTAGGACAGGGGGCCGGGGAGCTGTTTTTT.